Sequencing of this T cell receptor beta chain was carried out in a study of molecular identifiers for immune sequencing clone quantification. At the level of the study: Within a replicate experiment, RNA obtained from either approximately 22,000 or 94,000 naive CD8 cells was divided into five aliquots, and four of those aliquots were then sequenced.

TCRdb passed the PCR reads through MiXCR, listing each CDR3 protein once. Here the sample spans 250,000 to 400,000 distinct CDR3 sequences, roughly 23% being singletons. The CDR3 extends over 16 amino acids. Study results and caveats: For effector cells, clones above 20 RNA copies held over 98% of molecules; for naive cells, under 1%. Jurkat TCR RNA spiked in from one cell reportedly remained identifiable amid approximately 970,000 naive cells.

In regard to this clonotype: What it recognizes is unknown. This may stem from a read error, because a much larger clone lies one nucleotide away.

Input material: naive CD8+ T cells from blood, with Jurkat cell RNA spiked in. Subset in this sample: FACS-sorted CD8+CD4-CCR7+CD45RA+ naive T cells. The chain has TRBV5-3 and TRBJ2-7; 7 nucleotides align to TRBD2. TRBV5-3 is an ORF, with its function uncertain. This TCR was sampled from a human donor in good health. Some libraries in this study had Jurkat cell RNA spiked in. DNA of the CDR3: TGTGCCAGCAGCATACCCATGGCGGGGGAACCCTACGAGCAGCACTTC. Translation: CASSIPMAGEPYEQHF.